This T cell receptor beta chain comes out of a study of blood T cell repertoires in COVID-19. The table came from immunoSEQ multiplex PCR; TCRdb's copy has only in-frame clones and leaves some out. The profile shows about 83,000 clones, approximately 86% of them singletons. Germline lookup yields CDR1 MGHRA and CDR2 YSYEKL. This CDR3 is built from 14 residues. V was cut by 1 base and J by 1 base, with 4 bases left in between. Sequencing was done on a sample of peripheral blood. This TCR derives from an elderly man with active or convalescent COVID-19. This chain connects TRBV4-1 to TRBJ2-2; unclear D gene. DNA for the CDR3: TGCGCCAGCAGCCAAGTTCTGAACACCGGGGAGCTGTTTTTT. Protein sequence: CASSQVLNTGELFF.